One and the same sample provided the 30 T cell receptor beta chains below, sequenced in a study of molecular identifiers for immune sequencing clone quantification. TCRdb called the PCR reads again in MiXCR, with one record for every CDR3 protein. Counted here are about half a million distinct CDR3 sequences, about a fifth occurring once; the ten biggest clones make up about 0.8%. The sample consisted of naive CD8+ T cells from blood, with Jurkat cell RNA spiked in. Subset given: FACS-sorted CD8+CD4-CCR7+CD45RA+ naive T cells. The source is a human donor in good health. Some libraries in this study had Jurkat cell RNA spiked in.

This clonotype was counted many times. The chain uses TRBV12-3 or TRBV12-4 and TRBJ2-5, with TRBD1 identical over 10 bases. The trim removed 6 bases at V and 2 bases at J, leaving 3 bases unmatched. The CDR3 loop spans 14 amino acids. CDR3 sequence: CASSPGQGQETQYF. CDR3 bases: TGTGCCAGCAGCCCGGGACAGGGGCAAGAGACCCAGTACTTC.

This clonotype was detected many times. The chain carries TRBV30 and TRBJ2-1; D call uncertain. CDR1 and CDR2 (germline): GTSNPN, SVGIG (reference sequence). This CDR3 spans 13 amino acids. V was trimmed by 0 bases and J by 4 bases, leaving 7 bases between them. The DNA for the CDR3 is TGTGCCTGGAGTGTACGGATGTACAATGAGCAGTTCTTC. It codes for CAWSVRMYNEQFF.

This clonotype came up many times. J is TRBJ1-2 and V is TRBV29-1, with D perhaps TRBD1 (6 bases). V gave up 4 bases and J gave up 3 bases, with 18 bases separating them. The CDR3 is 15 amino acids. Looked up from germline, CDR1 is SQVTM and CDR2 is ANQGSEA. DNA for the CDR3: TGCAGCGTTGGGGGCTCGAAACAGGGTTACTATGGCTACACCTTC. This codes for CSVGGSKQGYYGYTF.

J is TRBJ2-1 and V is TRBV6-5, with D possibly being TRBD2 (6 bases). The CDR3 spans 17 residues. The V gene lost 11 bases and the J gene lost 0 bases, with 23 bases spanning the gap. From germline, CDR1 is MNHEY and CDR2 SVGAGI. The chain's CDR3 is CAGTTDGRSSSYNEQFF. In DNA form, the CDR3 reads TGTGCCGGCACTACCGATGGGAGGTCGAGCTCCTACAATGAGCAGTTCTTC.

Turning to this clonotype: A read error may explain this, as a much larger clone is one base away. The chain joins TRBV7-9 to TRBJ1-1, with 8 bases fitting TRBD1. With 3 bases clipped from V and 5 bases from J, the junction kept 5 bases outside the gene matches. CDR3 size: 14 residues. Germline-derived CDR1 and CDR2 are SEHNR and FQNEAQ (reference sequence). The CDR3 DNA reads TGTGCCAGCAGCTTGGGACAGGATTGGACTGAAGCTTTCTTT. Translating it yields CASSLGQDWTEAFF.

The V and J genes are TRBV19 and TRBJ1-5; the match to TRBD1 covers 7 bases. This CDR3 comprises 13 residues. V was pared by 2 bases and J by 6 bases, with 1 base of the junction left unmatched. Germline CDR1 is LNHDA and CDR2 is SQIVND (reference sequence). CDR3 sequence: CASSIQGGQPQHF. The CDR3 region has the DNA TGTGCCAGTAGTATACAGGGGGGTCAGCCCCAGCATTTT.

Concerning this clonotype: This may be a read error, as it is one base from a much larger clone. The chain employs TRBV7-2 and TRBJ2-7, with a possible D match to TRBD1 (6 bases). The CDR3 consists of 13 residues. Germline CDR1 SGHTA, CDR2 FQGNSA. CDR3: CAGSLQGLHEQYF. CDR3 bases: TGTGCCGGCAGTCTCCAGGGGTTACACGAGCAGTACTTC.

V gene TRBV5-6 combines with J gene TRBJ1-4, with D hard to call. Germline V gene sequence: CDR1 SGHDT, CDR2 YYEEEE. The V and J ends lost 3 bases and 8 bases respectively, with 11 bases between them. The CDR3 has 13 amino acids. The CDR3 is CASSSPLREKLFF. CDR3 in DNA: TGTGCCAGCAGCTCACCCCTTCGGGAAAAACTGTTTTTT.

This clonotype was observed a single time. A much larger clone sits a single nucleotide away, making a read error possible. The CDR3 sequence is CGARGAVTAAGLNQPQHF. The DNA of the CDR3 is TGCGGTGCTAGGGGGGCGGTCACAGCGGCGGGATTAAATCAGCCCCAGCATTTT. The rearrangement uses TRBV20-1 and TRBJ1-5; weak D call: TRBD1 (6 bases). The CDR3 sequence is 18 residues long. The germline V gene encodes CDR1 DFQATT and CDR2 SNEGSKA (reference sequence).

This clonotype was observed at least ten times. The rearrangement uses TRBV27 and TRBJ2-5; 9 nucleotides match TRBD1. The CDR3 contains 15 residues. The germline V gene has CDR1 MNHEY and CDR2 SMNVEV (reference sequence). The V and J ends lost 5 bases and 2 bases, in that order; junction bases with no gene match: 6. The CDR3 coding sequence is TGTGCCAGCAGTCTCACAGGGACAGGGCAAGAGACCCAGTACTTC. Protein product: CASSLTGTGQETQYF.

Worth noting for this clonotype: A read error may be the cause here, since a much bigger clone is one base away. V and J are TRBV2 and TRBJ1-1, with D perhaps matching TRBD1 (5 bases). Trimming cost V 3 bases and J 1 base, with 9 bases left between them. The CDR3 spans 14 residues. Per the germline V gene, CDR1 is SNHLY and CDR2 is FYNNEI. The CDR3 loop is CASSDSGQNTEAFF. In nucleotides, the CDR3 is TGTGCCAGCAGTGACTCTGGACAGAACACTGAAGCTTTCTTT.

A word on this clonotype: Since a much larger clone is just one base distant, this may be a read error. J is TRBJ2-5 and V is TRBV7-7; 9 bases are a match to TRBD2. The CDR3 totals 16 residues. CDR1 is SSHAT, CDR2 FNYEAQ, per germline (reference sequence). The CDR3 nucleotides read TGTGCTAGCAGCCCCCGACTAGCGGCGATTCAAGATACCCAGTACTTC. Its translation: CASSPRLAAIQDTQYF. Supplemented by reference TRBV7-7 and TRBJ2-5, the full variable domain reads GAGVSQSPRYKVTKRGQDVTLRCDPISSHATLYWYQQALGQGPEFLTYFNYEAQPDKSGLPSDRFSAERPEGSISTLTIQRTEQRDSAMYRCASSPRLAAIQDTQYFGPGTRLLVL.

This clonotype was observed many times. The chain joins TRBV4-3 to TRBJ2-5; 11 bases align to TRBD2. The J segment lost 1 base and the V segment lost 3 bases, leaving 1 base of the junction unmatched. There are 15 residues in the CDR3. Per the germline V gene, CDR1 is LGHNA and CDR2 is YSLEER. For the CDR3, the DNA is TGCGCCAGCAGCCAGACTAGCGGGGTCCAAGAGACCCAGTACTTC. It translates to CASSQTSGVQETQYF.

Regarding this clonotype: A much larger clone is a single base away; this may be a read error. Here the CDR3 omits its conserved ending phenylalanine or tryptophan, so a read error is the likely source. The rearrangement links TRBV14 to TRBJ1-2; the D gene is possibly TRBD1 (5 bases). This CDR3 spans 15 amino acids. Germline V gene sequence: CDR1 SGHDN, CDR2 FVKESK. The V gene lost 1 base and the J gene lost 4 bases, with 13 bases spanning the gap. The CDR3: CASSQVSGSSYGYTI. CDR3 nucleotides: TGTGCCAGCAGCCAAGTGTCAGGGTCCAGCTATGGCTACACCATC.

For this clonotype: A much larger clone sits a single nucleotide away, making a read error possible. The rearrangement uses TRBV12-3 or TRBV12-4 and TRBJ2-7; D is unresolved. This CDR3 has 12 residues. V shed 6 bases and J shed 6 bases, with 12 bases lying between them. This CDR3 reads CASSPANIEQYF. CDR3 sequence (DNA): TGTGCCAGCAGCCCAGCCAATATCGAGCAGTACTTC.

This clonotype was recorded many times. This chain connects TRBV29-1 to TRBJ2-3; D is unclear. V was trimmed by 3 bases and J by 6 bases, leaving 13 bases between them. The CDR3 has 13 residues. The germline V gene encodes CDR1 SQVTM and CDR2 ANQGSEA. The CDR3 region is CSVEESITDTQYF. The DNA of the CDR3 is TGCAGCGTTGAGGAATCCATCACCGATACGCAGTATTTT.

This clonotype was seen only a few times. CDR3 DNA: TGCAGTGCTAGATCCGCCCCGACAGGGTTAAACACTGAAGCTTTCTTT. This codes for CSARSAPTGLNTEAFF. The chain is built from TRBV20-1 and TRBJ1-1; 7 nucleotides agree with TRBD1. The CDR3 has 16 amino acids. Germline V gives CDR1 DFQATT, CDR2 SNEGSKA (reference sequence). The junction had 11 bases not matched to a gene; V was cut back by 2 bases and J by 2 bases.

The chain joins TRBV19 to TRBJ2-5; TRBD2 agrees at 9 bases. Germline CDR1 reads LNHDA; CDR2 reads SQIVND (reference sequence). This CDR3 contains 15 residues. Trimming took 5 bases from V and 4 from J; bases not matched to a gene: 8. The CDR3 here is CASSPLGTSRETQYF. The CDR3 region has the DNA TGTGCCAGTAGTCCCTTGGGGACTAGCCGAGAGACCCAGTACTTC. Looking up the rest from reference TRBV19 and TRBJ2-5 gives the full variable domain: DGGITQSPKYLFRKEGQNVTLSCEQNLNHDAMYWYRQDPGQGLRLIYYSQIVNDFQKGDIAEGYSVSREKKESFPLTVTSAQKNPTAFYLCASSPLGTSRETQYFGPGTRLLVL.

This clonotype was picked up a small number of times. V is TRBV11-3 and J is TRBJ2-3, with 7 bases aligning to TRBD1. With 3 bases clipped from V and 2 bases from J, the junction kept 8 bases outside the gene matches. Germline V gives CDR1 SGHNT, CDR2 YENEEA. The CDR3 length is 16 residues. CDR3 sequence reads: CASSLHRGTNTDTQYF. CDR3 DNA sequence: TGTGCCAGCAGCTTGCACAGGGGAACTAACACAGATACGCAGTATTTT.

At least ten counts were recorded for this clonotype. V and J are TRBV29-1 and TRBJ2-3; a weak D match, TRBD2 (5 bases). This CDR3 is 12 amino acids long. Trimming stripped 5 bases from V and 2 bases from J, with 8 bases between. Germline assignment: CDR1 SQVTM and CDR2 ANQGSEA. The CDR3 DNA sequence: TGCAGCGTTAGCGGATACACAGATACGCAGTATTTT. It yields the protein CSVSGYTDTQYF.

This clonotype was observed at least ten times. CDR3 DNA sequence: TGTGCCAGCAGCTTAGGGAGAACCCCCGTGAGGCCCTACGAGCAGTACTTC. It is translated as CASSLGRTPVRPYEQYF. This rearrangement joins TRBV7-8 to TRBJ2-7; D call uncertain. Germline CDR1 reads SGHVS; CDR2 reads FQNEAQ. This CDR3 contains 17 residues. Trimming left V 1 base short and J 2 bases short, with 18 bases between.

This clonotype occurred many times. The chain joins TRBV3-1 to TRBJ1-1; D not certain. The CDR3 runs 13 residues. Trimming left V 1 base short and J 6 bases short, with 9 bases between. Germline V gene lookup returns CDR1 LGHDT and CDR2 YNNKEL (reference sequence). CDR3 region: CASSQAGSAEAFF. The CDR3 DNA follows: TGTGCCAGCAGCCAAGCTGGGTCGGCTGAAGCTTTCTTT.

The table lists this clonotype with many counts. The J gene is TRBJ2-3, the V gene TRBV11-2; D not resolved. Germline V CDR1 and CDR2: SGHAT, FQNNGV. V was trimmed by 4 bases and J by 2 bases, leaving 10 bases between them. The CDR3 runs to 14 residues. The CDR3 sequence is CASSSWADTDTQYF. In DNA form, the CDR3 reads TGTGCCAGCAGCTCGTGGGCTGACACAGATACGCAGTATTTT.

This clonotype has a handful of counts. The chain couples TRBV20-1 to TRBJ1-1; 11 bases line up with TRBD1. Germline V gives CDR1 DFQATT, CDR2 SNEGSKA (reference sequence). The CDR3 totals 17 residues. After removal of 0 bases from V and 5 bases from J, the junction contained 11 bases not matched to a gene. The CDR3 DNA sequence: TGCAGTGCTAGAGATAGGACAGGGGGCCCCTTGGGGACTGAAGCTTTCTTT. Protein sequence: CSARDRTGGPLGTEAFF.

CDR3 DNA: TGTGCCAGCAGACTTCTGGGACGGGCTAACACCGGGGAGCTGTTTTTT. Its protein product is CASRLLGRANTGELFF. J is TRBJ2-2 and V is TRBV6-6; perhaps D is TRBD1 or TRBD2 (5 bases each). The CDR3 spans 16 residues. CDR1 is MNHNY, CDR2 SVGAGI, per germline (reference sequence). The V and J ends lost 6 bases and 2 bases respectively, with 16 bases between them.

This clonotype was found many times. V usage is TRBV24-1 and J usage is TRBJ1-5, with D hard to call. This CDR3 is built from 14 residues. Per germline, CDR1 KGHDR and CDR2 SFDVKD. The V and J ends lost 3 bases and 5 bases respectively, with 10 bases between them. CDR3 coding DNA: TGTGCCACCAGTGATACGGGAGCGGATCAGCCCCAGCATTTT. As protein: CATSDTGADQPQHF.

Many counts were recorded for this clonotype. The J gene is TRBJ2-1, the V gene TRBV4-3, with 10 positions matching TRBD2. This CDR3 contains 16 residues. In germline, CDR1 is LGHNA, CDR2 YSLEER. V lost 0 bases to trimming and J lost 4 bases; unmatched junction nucleotides: 3. CDR3 sequence: CASSQEASGGYNEQFF. For the CDR3, the DNA is TGCGCCAGCAGCCAAGAGGCTAGCGGGGGATACAATGAGCAGTTCTTC.

The chain has TRBV19 and TRBJ1-5; 7 nucleotides line up with TRBD1. This CDR3 is built from 14 residues. The germline CDR1 and CDR2 sequences are LNHDA and SQIVND (reference sequence). With V trimmed by 6 bases and J by 5 bases, 7 bases remained unmatched. CDR3 bases: TGTGCCAGTAGGCAGGGGGGTGGCGATCAGCCCCAGCATTTT. Protein product: CASRQGGGDQPQHF.

Note on this clonotype: One junction end does not reproduce the germline sequence, and a read error may be involved. The rearrangement links TRBV6-5 to TRBJ1-3, with 7 bases fitting TRBD1. CDR1 and CDR2 (germline): MNHEY, SVGAGI. The CDR3 runs to 15 residues. In DNA, the CDR3 is TGTGCCGGCAGGACCCGGGACAGCGTTGGAAACACCATATATTTT. Translating it yields CAGRTRDSVGNTIYF.

This clonotype was seen repeatedly, ten times or more. The chain combines TRBV20-1 with TRBJ2-3; 10 bases fit TRBD2. There are 18 residues in the CDR3. J lost 3 bases, V lost 0 bases, and 12 bases had no gene match. Germline V gene data show CDR1 as DFQATT and CDR2 as SNEGSKA (reference sequence). CDR3: CSARDSPSGSRWTDTQYF. The CDR3 nucleotides are TGCAGTGCTAGAGATAGTCCTAGCGGGAGCCGTTGGACAGATACGCAGTATTTT.